A single sample is the source of the 15 T cell receptor beta chains below, sequenced in a study of PD-L1 blockade in urothelial cancer. Time point indicated: peripheral blood 6 weeks after treatment start. Method: immunoSEQ multiplex PCR; TCRdb's copy keeps in-frame clones and lacks some. The table includes around 66,000 clones, more than 70% detected once. Here the sequenced sample was PBMCs, taken around atezolizumab (anti-PD-L1) treatment. The receptors originated from a man in his fifties or sixties with urothelial cancer.

The rearrangement uses TRBV30 and TRBJ2-7; D possibly corresponds to TRBD2 (6 bases). V dropped 5 bases and J dropped 3 bases, with 8 bases sitting between them. Germline assignment: CDR1 GTSNPN and CDR2 SVGIG (reference sequence). This CDR3 region has 11 residues. The CDR3 here is CAWGLNYEQYF. DNA of the CDR3: TGTGCCTGGGGACTAAACTACGAGCAGTACTTC.

V usage is TRBV19 and J usage is TRBJ1-5, with 9 bases that match TRBD1. Germline CDR1 reads LNHDA; CDR2 reads SQIVND (reference sequence). The V and J ends lost 1 base and 2 bases, in that order; junction bases with no gene match: 3. The CDR3 covers 16 residues. CDR3 region: CASSIGTGDGNQPQHF. The DNA for the CDR3 is TGTGCCAGTAGTATAGGGACAGGGGACGGCAATCAGCCCCAGCATTTT.

The chain recombines TRBV7-9 with TRBJ1-2; D is undetermined. The CDR3 totals 13 residues. The V gene's germline CDR1 is SEHNR and CDR2 FQNEAQ (reference sequence). Deletions cut 3 bases from V and 7 bases from J, with 12 bases between. The CDR3 nucleotides are TGTGCCAGCAGCTTCGGGTCAAAAACTGGCTACACCTTC. Its protein product is CASSFGSKTGYTF.

This clone was seen a few times. This chain connects TRBV30 to TRBJ2-1, with 8 bases identical to TRBD2. The CDR3 consists of 15 residues. Germline-derived CDR1 and CDR2 are GTSNPN and SVGIG (reference sequence). The V and J ends lost 4 bases and 0 bases, in that order; junction bases with no gene match: 5. CDR3 in amino acids: CAWNSGMSSYNEQFF. The CDR3 nucleotides read TGTGCCTGGAATAGCGGGATGAGCTCCTACAATGAGCAGTTCTTC.

Only a few counts were recorded for this clone. The gene calls are TRBV5-1 and TRBJ2-7, with TRBD1 matching 8 bases. Germline-derived CDR1 and CDR2 are SGHRS and YFSETQ. J was trimmed by 5 bases and V by 6 bases; bases with no gene match: 13. The CDR3 contains 15 residues. CDR3 in amino acids: CASNLDRVGTDEQYF. The CDR3 region has the DNA TGCGCCAGCAACCTGGACAGGGTAGGAACTGACGAGCAGTACTTC.

V usage is TRBV9 and J usage is TRBJ1-6; D gene uncertain. The CDR3 contains 14 residues. Germline V gives CDR1 SGDLS, CDR2 YYNGEE. V was shortened by 4 bases and J by 0 bases, with 5 bases between the two germline ends. The CDR3: CASSMSSYNSPLHF. The DNA of the CDR3 is TGTGCCAGCAGCATGAGCTCCTATAATTCACCCCTCCACTTT.

The V gene is TRBV29-1, the J gene TRBJ2-1; TRBD1 matches 9 bases. The germline gives CDR1 SQVTM, CDR2 ANQGSEA. With V trimmed by 6 bases and J by 6 bases, 9 bases remained unmatched. This CDR3 region has 14 residues. The CDR3 bases are TGCAGCGTCCGGACAGGGGTAGTGGGCAATGAGCAGTTCTTC. Residues: CSVRTGVVGNEQFF.

Points on this clone: A junction end diverges from the germline sequence, so it may reflect a read error. The V call is TRBV7-7, the J call TRBJ2-3; 7 nucleotides agree with TRBD2. The CDR3 totals 16 residues. CDR1 is SSHAT, CDR2 FNYEAQ, per germline (reference sequence). CDR3 protein: CASSLGLGGGTDTQYF. The CDR3 DNA reads as TGTGCTAGCAGCTTAGGCCTGGGGGGGGGCACAGATACGCAGTATTTT.

The chain employs TRBV7-8 and TRBJ2-5, with a weak D call TRBD2 (7 bases). Germline V gene sequence: CDR1 SGHVS, CDR2 FQNEAQ. Deletions cut 3 bases from V and 5 bases from J, with 19 bases between. The CDR3 is 16 amino acids. The CDR3 nucleotides are TGTGCCAGCAGCTTGGGGGGGCTACCCGAGGGTGAGACCCAGTACTTC. It encodes CASSLGGLPEGETQYF. The full variable domain, rest sourced from reference TRBV7-8 and TRBJ2-5, is GAGVSQSPRYKVAKRGQDVALRCDPISGHVSLFWYQQALGQGPEFLTYFQNEAQLDKSGLPSDRFFAERPEGSVSTLKIQRTQQEDSAVYLCASSLGGLPEGETQYFGPGTRLLVL.

The chain links TRBV9 to TRBJ2-5; a possible D gene is TRBD2 (6 bases). V dropped 4 bases and J dropped 5 bases, with 15 bases sitting between them. The CDR3 totals 14 residues. Per the germline V gene, CDR1 is SGDLS and CDR2 is YYNGEE. CDR3 sequence (DNA): TGTGCCAGCAGCCCATTCGAGACTAGTGAGACCCAGTACTTC. It translates to CASSPFETSETQYF.

The sample holds a few counts of this clone. This chain uses TRBV5-1 with TRBJ1-2; 9 bases match TRBD1. V trimming: 4 bases; J trimming: 7 bases; junction bases outside the gene matches: 11. Looked up from germline, CDR1 is SGHRS and CDR2 is YFSETQ. The CDR3 is made up of 15 amino acids. CDR3 nucleotides: TGCGCCAGCAGCCAGACCACAGGGGGCATCGGTGGCTACACCTTC. Protein product: CASSQTTGGIGGYTF. Variable domain in full (rest from reference TRBV5-1 and TRBJ1-2): KAGVTQTPRYLIKTRGQQVTLSCSPISGHRSVSWYQQTPGQGLQFLFEYFSETQRNKGNFPGRFSGRQFSNSRSEMNVSTLELGDSALYLCASSQTTGGIGGYTFGSGTRLTVV.

This clone was seen just once. The rearrangement links TRBV6-4 to TRBJ1-2; 8 bases agree with TRBD1. In germline, CDR1 is MRHNA, CDR2 SNTAGT. This CDR3 is built from 17 residues. V dropped 9 bases and J dropped 2; count of bases not matched to a gene: 17. CDR3 bases: TGTGCCAGGGGGGGGAGACAGGGGACGATGGGAAACTATGGCTACACCTTC. Amino acids: CARGGRQGTMGNYGYTF.

The gene calls are TRBV7-2 and TRBJ2-7; the D is unclear. The germline CDR1 and CDR2 sequences are SGHTA and FQGNSA. Trimming cost V 1 base and J 6 bases, with 4 bases left between them. CDR3 length: 11 amino acids. CDR3 in DNA: TGTGCCAGCAGCTTAGTCCTCGAGCAGTACTTC. Amino acid sequence: CASSLVLEQYF.

The chain joins TRBV9 to TRBJ1-3; tentatively, D is TRBD1 (6 bases). The CDR3 totals 13 residues. Trimming removed 3 bases from V and 8 bases from J, with 12 bases in between. The V gene's germline CDR1 is SGDLS and CDR2 YYNGEE. The CDR3 bases are TGTGCCAGCAGCGGCCCACAGGGATACACCATATATTTT. Protein: CASSGPQGYTIYF.

This chain joins TRBV5-1 and TRBJ1-6, with 8 bases lining up with TRBD1. V was pared by 2 bases and J by 8 bases, with 6 bases of the junction left unmatched. The CDR3 is 15 amino acids. The germline V gene encodes CDR1 SGHRS and CDR2 YFSETQ. The CDR3 nucleotides are TGCGCCAGCAGCTTAACCGGGACAGGTGATTCACCCCTCCACTTT. Translating it yields CASSLTGTGDSPLHF.